This entry describes one T cell receptor beta chain. Its matching antigen is unknown. This entry belongs to a study of T cell repertoires in cytomegalovirus infection. Study-level points and caveats: Cumulated frequencies of public TCR beta families served to identify carriers of CMV plus the relevant HLA. CMV-specific TCR beta clonotypes restricted by HLA-C were the ones dominating the ex vivo response.

This CDR3 comprises 14 residues. Trimming removed 1 base from V and 5 bases from J, with 14 bases in between. CDR1 DFQATT and CDR2 SNEGSKA come from the germline V gene (reference sequence). Each CDR3 protein gets one entry after TCRdb re-called the reads with MiXCR. In the table there are some 320,000 distinct CDR3 sequences, 25% to 30% of which are singletons. The clonotype was recovered from a human donor in good health (CMV status not recorded). Some clones in this sample may be carry-over from other donors' samples. The gene calls are TRBV20-1 and TRBJ2-5; D uncertain. The source was cultured PBMCs, collected from culture after CMV antigen stimulation. This chain's CDR3 is CSARVGPLKETQYF. In DNA, the CDR3 is TGCAGTGCTAGAGTCGGCCCCCTAAAGGAGACCCAGTACTTC.